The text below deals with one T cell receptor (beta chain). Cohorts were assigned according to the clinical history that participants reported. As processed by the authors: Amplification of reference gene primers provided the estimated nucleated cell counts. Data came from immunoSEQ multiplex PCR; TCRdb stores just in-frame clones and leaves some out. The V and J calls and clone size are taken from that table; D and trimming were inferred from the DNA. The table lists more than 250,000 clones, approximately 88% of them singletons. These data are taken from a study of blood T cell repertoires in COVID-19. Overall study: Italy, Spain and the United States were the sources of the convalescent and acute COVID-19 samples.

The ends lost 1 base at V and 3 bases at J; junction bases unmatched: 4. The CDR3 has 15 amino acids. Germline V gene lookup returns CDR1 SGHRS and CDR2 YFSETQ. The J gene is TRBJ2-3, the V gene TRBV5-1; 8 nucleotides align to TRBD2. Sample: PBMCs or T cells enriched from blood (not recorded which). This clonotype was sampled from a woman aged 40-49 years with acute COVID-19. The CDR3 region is CASSLQLAVTDTQYF. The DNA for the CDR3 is TGCGCCAGCAGCTTGCAACTAGCGGTAACAGATACGCAGTATTTT.